Listed here are 2 T cell receptor beta chains from one sample, sequenced in a study of cytomegalovirus exposure and HLA in healthy donors (dated by TCRdb to about 2017). Receptor amplification or capture employed the immunoSEQ multiplex PCR assay. For the multiplex PCR, a mixture combining 60 forward primers for TCR Vbeta segments and 13 reverse primers for TCR Jbeta segments was used. TCRdb re-hosts the immuneACCESS table, in-frame sequences only. Its copies lack some clones; in the studies checked, an unresolved V gene accounts for under half of them, and the cause for the rest is not known. The sample yields 150,000 or so clones; approximately 82% were counted once. Clones ranked in the top ten supply roughly 3.1% of the sample. Sequencing input: PBMCs. These receptors were collected from a young man in good health and CMV-seropositive.

V is TRBV5-4 and J is TRBJ2-5; D perhaps matches TRBD1 (7 bases). The germline V gene encodes CDR1 SGHNT and CDR2 YYREEE (reference sequence). This CDR3 has 16 residues. V was cut by 5 bases and J by 5 bases, with 22 bases left in between. The CDR3 DNA follows: TGTGCCAGCAGTGAGGGCGGAGGGGGCGCAGCGGAGACCCAGTACTTC. Encoded protein: CASSEGGGGAAETQYF.

The chain has TRBV28 and TRBJ1-1; TRBD1 is a possible D gene (5 bases). Trimming shortened V by 2 bases and J by 8 bases, and 15 bases separated the two germline ends. The CDR3 is 14 amino acids. In germline, CDR1 is MDHEN, CDR2 SYDVKM. CDR3 in amino acids: CASSLGIQGWEAFF. DNA for the CDR3: TGTGCCAGCAGTTTAGGCATTCAGGGATGGGAAGCTTTCTTT.